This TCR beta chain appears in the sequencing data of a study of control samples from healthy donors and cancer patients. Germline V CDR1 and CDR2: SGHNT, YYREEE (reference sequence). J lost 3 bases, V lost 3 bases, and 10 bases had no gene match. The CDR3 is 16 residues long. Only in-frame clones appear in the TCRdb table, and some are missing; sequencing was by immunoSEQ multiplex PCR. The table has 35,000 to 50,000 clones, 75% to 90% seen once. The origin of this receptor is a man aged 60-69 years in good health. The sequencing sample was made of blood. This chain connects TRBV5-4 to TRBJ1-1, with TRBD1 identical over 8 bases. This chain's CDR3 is CASSSDRGLMYTEAFF. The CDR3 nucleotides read TGTGCCAGCAGCTCCGACAGGGGCTTGATGTACACTGAAGCTTTCTTT.